The 9 T cell receptor beta chains below were found in one sample sequenced in a study of tumor and adjacent non-tumor tissue in lung cancer. The template was RNA from unsorted bulk tissue. A modified ARM-PCR protocol with three rounds of nested PCR amplified TCRbeta. Each CDR3 protein is one row after TCRdb ran MiXCR on the multiplex PCR reads. This sample yields 100,000 to 150,000 distinct CDR3 sequences, of which approximately 66% are seen a single time; 9.5% to 15% belongs to the top ten. Sequencing was performed on lung tumor tissue. The receptors stem from a man aged 25 to 40 with non-small cell lung cancer.

The chain carries TRBV7-8 and TRBJ2-7; 11 bases match TRBD2. The CDR3 has 14 amino acids. V was clipped by 8 bases and J by 1 base; unmatched bases: 4. The germline CDR1 and CDR2 sequences are SGHVS and FQNEAQ. In DNA, the CDR3 is TGTGCCAGCGGCCGGACTAGCGGGTCCTACGAGCAGTACTTC. Amino acid sequence: CASGRTSGSYEQYF.

This clonotype was seen more than once but under ten times. This may come from a read error, since a much larger clone is one base off. The CDR3 protein is CSARDATSGGARNEQCF. As DNA, the CDR3 is TGCAGTGCTAGAGATGCTACTAGCGGGGGGGCGAGAAATGAGCAGTGCTTC. The genes are TRBV20-1 and TRBJ2-1, with 13 bases fitting TRBD2. There are 17 residues in the CDR3. Germline V CDR1 and CDR2: DFQATT, SNEGSKA (reference sequence).

Regarding this clonotype: A much larger clone sits a single nucleotide away, making a read error possible. This chain joins TRBV12-3 or TRBV12-4 and TRBJ2-7; D could derive from TRBD1 or TRBD2 (5 bases each). Trimming stripped 8 bases from V and 3 bases from J, with 17 bases between. This CDR3 comprises 14 residues. The CDR3 bases are TGTGCCAGCTGTTCCGACTCTGGGGGCTACGAGCAGTACTTC. It specifies CASCSDSGGYEQYF.

This clonotype was detected many times. V gene TRBV6-5 combines with J gene TRBJ2-7; TRBD1 matches at 7 bases. Germline CDR1 is MNHEY and CDR2 is SVGAGI. The CDR3 contains 15 residues. Trimming at V came to 5 bases and at J to 5 bases, leaving 12 bases not matched to a gene. The CDR3: CASSRDSPAGDEQYF. The DNA of the CDR3 is TGTGCCAGCAGTCGGGACAGCCCCGCCGGAGACGAGCAGTACTTC.

Note on this clonotype: Sequence at one end of the junction differs from germline and may be a read error. The chain links TRBV11-2 to TRBJ2-1, with D maybe TRBD2 (6 bases). CDR1 is SGHAT, CDR2 FQNNGV, per germline. This CDR3 spans 16 amino acids. DNA for the CDR3: TGTGACAGCAGCTTATATGCTAGCGCGTCTTACATTGAGCAGTTCTTC. It codes for CDSSLYASASYIEQFF. Full variable domain (outside the CDR3, taken from reference TRBV11-2 and TRBJ2-1): EAGVAQSPRYKIIEKRQSVAFWCNPISGHATLYWYQQILGQGPKLLIQFQNNGVVDDSQLPKDRFSAERLKGVDSTLKIQPAKLEDSAVYLCDSSLYASASYIEQFFGPGTRLTVL.

To note about this clonotype: A read error may explain this, as a much larger clone is one base away. This sequence joins TRBV12-3 or TRBV12-4 and TRBJ2-1; 7 bases align to TRBD2. This CDR3 comprises 15 residues. The CDR3 reads CTSIGGSGVWNEQFF. Here the CDR3 DNA reads TGTACCAGCATCGGGGGAAGCGGGGTCTGGAATGAGCAGTTCTTC.

The gene calls are TRBV11-2 and TRBJ2-3; D call uncertain. This CDR3 is built from 14 residues. The V gene's germline CDR1 is SGHAT and CDR2 FQNNGV. Between the trimmed V and J ends, which lost 5 bases and 2 bases, there was a span of 11 bases. In nucleotides, the CDR3 is TGTGCCAGCAGCCAAGCCCTAACCACAGATACGCAGTATTTT. This codes for CASSQALTTDTQYF.

Points on this clonotype: Because it lacks the conserved phenylalanine or tryptophan at the end, this CDR3 is likely a read error. This chain uses TRBV11-2 with TRBJ2-7; the match to TRBD1 covers 7 bases. Per germline, CDR1 SGHAT and CDR2 FQNNGV. The CDR3 is 14 residues long. V gave up 1 base and J gave up 3 bases; unmatched junction bases: 3. Here the CDR3 reads CASSLARGNYEQYP. As DNA, the CDR3 is TGTGCCAGCAGCTTAGCCAGGGGGAACTACGAGCAGTACCCT.

A word on this clonotype: A much more abundant neighbour one base away suggests this may be a read error. V gene TRBV6-5 combines with J gene TRBJ2-1; TRBD1 matches 9 bases. The germline gives CDR1 MNHEY, CDR2 SVGAGI. The CDR3 sequence is 16 residues long. The V and J ends lost 7 bases and 6 bases, in that order; junction bases with no gene match: 13. DNA for the CDR3: TGTGCCAGCACTCGTAACCGGGACAGGGTTCCCAATGAGCAGTTCTTC. Protein product: CASTRNRDRVPNEQFF.